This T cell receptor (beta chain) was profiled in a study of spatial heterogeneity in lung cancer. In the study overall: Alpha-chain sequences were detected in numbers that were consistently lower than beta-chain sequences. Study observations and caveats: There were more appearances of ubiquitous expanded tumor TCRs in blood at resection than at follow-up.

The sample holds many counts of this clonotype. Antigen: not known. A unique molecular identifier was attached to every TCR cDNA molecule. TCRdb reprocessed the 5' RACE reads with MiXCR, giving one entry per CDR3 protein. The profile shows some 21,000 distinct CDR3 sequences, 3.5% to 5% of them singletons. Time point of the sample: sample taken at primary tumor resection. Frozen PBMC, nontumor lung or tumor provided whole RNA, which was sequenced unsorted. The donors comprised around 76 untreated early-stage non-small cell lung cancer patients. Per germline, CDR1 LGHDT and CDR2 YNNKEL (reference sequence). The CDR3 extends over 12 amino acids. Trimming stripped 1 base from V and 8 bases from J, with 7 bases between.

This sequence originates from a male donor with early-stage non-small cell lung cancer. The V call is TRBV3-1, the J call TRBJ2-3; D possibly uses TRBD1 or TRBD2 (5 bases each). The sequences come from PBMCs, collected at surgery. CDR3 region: CASSQVGTTQYF. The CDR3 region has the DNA TGTGCCAGCAGCCAAGTAGGGACTACGCAGTATTTT.